Listed below are T cell receptor beta chains from one sample, sequenced in a study of T cell responses to AZD1222 COVID-19 vaccine. Produced via immunoSEQ multiplex PCR; TCRdb's table is partial and in-frame only. Of about 200,000 clones in the sample, just over 90% are singletons; the top ten hold around 3%. Source: peripheral blood, taken 28 days after the second AZD1222 dose. These receptors were obtained from an adult who received the AZD1222 COVID-19 vaccine. CDR3s include the opening cysteine and the closing phenylalanine or tryptophan. Fields, in order: D gene, J gene, V gene, clone size, CDR3 length, CDR3 protein, CDR3 DNA. D genes are given only for firm matches. Clone size is given for some rows only: seen once, a few or many times, or a class if the clone is expanded.

D: TRBD1; J: TRBJ1-5; V: TRBV28; size: .; length: 13; CDR3: CASQDRAYQPQHF; DNA: TGTGCCAGCCAAGACAGGGCCTATCAGCCCCAGCATTTT
D: TRBD1; J: TRBJ2-5; V: TRBV19; size: .; length: 16; CDR3: CTMIERDRGTQETQYF; DNA: TGTACTATGATCGAAAGGGACAGGGGGACCCAAGAGACCCAGTACTTC
D: .; J: TRBJ1-1; V: TRBV28; size: .; length: 16; CDR3: CASSSRRGGSPAEAFF; DNA: TGTGCCAGCAGTTCCCGCCGAGGCGGGTCCCCCGCAGAAGCTTTCTTT
D: .; J: TRBJ1-2; V: TRBV7-9; size: .; length: 17; CDR3: CASSLRETVNFAYGYTF; DNA: TGTGCCAGCAGCTTGAGAGAGACAGTTAATTTTGCCTATGGCTACACCTTC
D: .; J: TRBJ1-5; V: TRBV12-5; size: .; length: 14; CDR3: CASGALGEIRPQHF; DNA: TGTGCTAGTGGTGCTCTCGGGGAAATCAGGCCCCAGCATTTT
D: .; J: TRBJ1-2; V: TRBV4-1; size: .; length: 14; CDR3: CASSQDGANYGYTF; DNA: TGCGCCAGCAGCCAAGACGGGGCTAACTATGGCTACACCTTC
D: .; J: TRBJ1-5; V: TRBV24-1; size: .; length: 13; CDR3: CATSDLPNQPQHF; DNA: TGTGCCACCAGTGATTTGCCCAATCAGCCCCAGCATTTT
D: .; J: TRBJ1-2; V: TRBV28; size: .; length: 14; CDR3: CASRKRDNNYGYTF; DNA: TGTGCCAGCAGAAAACGGGACAACAACTATGGCTACACCTTC
D: .; J: TRBJ2-6; V: TRBV2; size: .; length: 16; CDR3: CASRATGRSGANVLTF; DNA: TGTGCCAGCAGGGCGACTGGGAGGTCTGGGGCCAACGTCCTGACTTTC
D: .; J: TRBJ2-1; V: TRBV4-1; size: .; length: 13; CDR3: CASGKGGYNEQFF; DNA: TGCGCCAGCGGGAAGGGCGGATACAATGAGCAGTTCTTC
D: .; J: TRBJ2-7; V: TRBV6-6; size: .; length: 12; CDR3: CASAHPVYEQYF; DNA: TGTGCCAGCGCTCACCCAGTCTACGAGCAGTACTTC
D: .; J: TRBJ1-1; V: TRBV4-3; size: .; length: 15; CDR3: CASSRSTALNTEAFF; DNA: TGCGCCAGCAGCCGATCGACAGCCTTGAACACTGAAGCTTTCTTT
D: TRBD1; J: TRBJ1-5; V: TRBV2; size: .; length: 14; CDR3: CAQGGTGGNQPQHF; DNA: TGTGCCCAAGGCGGGACAGGTGGCAATCAGCCCCAGCATTTT
D: .; J: TRBJ1-1; V: TRBV19; size: .; length: 11; CDR3: CAAGVAGEAFF; DNA: TGTGCGGCGGGTGTCGCAGGGGAAGCTTTCTTT
D: TRBD1; J: TRBJ1-4; V: TRBV13; size: once; length: 15; CDR3: CASSQKGQGNEKLFF; DNA: TGTGCCAGCAGCCAAAAGGGACAGGGAAATGAAAAACTGTTTTTT
D: .; J: TRBJ2-1; V: TRBV9; size: .; length: 16; CDR3: CASSVRWVGSYNEQFF; DNA: TGTGCCAGCAGCGTCCGGTGGGTCGGCTCCTACAATGAGCAGTTCTTC
D: TRBD1; J: TRBJ1-6; V: TRBV3-1/TRBV3-2; size: .; length: 16; CDR3: CASSQDQAGGISPLHF; DNA: TGTGCCAGCAGCCAAGATCAGGCAGGGGGAATTTCACCCCTCCACTTT
D: TRBD1; J: TRBJ1-6; V: TRBV4-1; size: .; length: 15; CDR3: CASSPEDRGNSPLHF; DNA: TGCGCCAGCAGCCCCGAGGACAGGGGTAATTCACCCCTCCACTTT
D: .; J: TRBJ2-7; V: TRBV4-1; size: .; length: 15; CDR3: CASSQVSGYPYEQYF; DNA: TGCGCCAGCAGCCAAGTAAGCGGGTACCCCTACGAGCAGTACTTC
D: .; J: TRBJ1-1; V: TRBV15; size: .; length: 12; CDR3: CATSLGATEAFF; DNA: TGTGCCACCAGCCTGGGAGCCACTGAAGCTTTCTTT
D: TRBD1; J: TRBJ1-4; V: TRBV28; size: .; length: 14; CDR3: CASSLTGGNEKLFF; DNA: TGTGCCAGCAGCCTTACAGGGGGTAATGAAAAACTGTTTTTT
D: .; J: TRBJ2-5; V: TRBV9; size: once; length: 16; CDR3: CASSVDPGQIRETQYF; DNA: TGTGCCAGCAGCGTAGATCCCGGACAGATTAGAGAGACCCAGTACTTC
D: TRBD1; J: TRBJ2-7; V: TRBV5-4; size: once; length: 16; CDR3: CASSLGLGQGAYEQYF; DNA: TGTGCCAGCAGCTTGGGGCTGGGACAGGGAGCGTACGAGCAGTACTTC
D: .; J: TRBJ1-6; V: TRBV7-3; size: .; length: 14; CDR3: CASSLLSRNSPLHF; DNA: TGTGCCAGCAGCTTACTGAGCAGAAATTCACCCCTCCACTTT
D: .; J: TRBJ1-3; V: TRBV5-4; size: few; length: 14; CDR3: CASSFGFAGNTIYF; DNA: TGTGCCAGCAGCTTCGGGTTTGCTGGAAACACCATATATTTT
D: TRBD1; J: TRBJ2-7; V: TRBV11-1; size: .; length: 14; CDR3: CASSLTGGIYEQYF; DNA: TGTGCCAGCAGCTTAACAGGGGGCATCTACGAGCAGTACTTC
D: TRBD2; J: TRBJ2-1; V: TRBV5-8; size: once; length: 16; CDR3: CASSRTSGTSYNEQFF; DNA: TGTGCCAGCAGTCGGACTAGCGGAACCTCCTACAATGAGCAGTTCTTC
D: .; J: TRBJ2-3; V: TRBV6-5; size: .; length: 16; CDR3: CASSYQAVSGGDTQYF; DNA: TGTGCCAGCAGTTACCAGGCGGTTAGCGGCGGAGATACGCAGTATTTT
D: TRBD2; J: TRBJ2-1; V: TRBV2; size: once; length: 16; CDR3: CASSEAQTSGYNEQFF; DNA: TGTGCCAGCAGTGAAGCGCAAACTAGCGGCTACAATGAGCAGTTCTTC
D: .; J: TRBJ2-7; V: TRBV28; size: .; length: 14; CDR3: CASRPGTTSYEQYF; DNA: TGTGCCAGCAGGCCGGGTACGACCTCCTACGAGCAGTACTTC
D: .; J: TRBJ2-3; V: TRBV6-4; size: once; length: 13; CDR3: CASSDSSRNTQYF; DNA: TGTGCCAGCAGTGACTCGAGTAGGAATACGCAGTATTTT
D: .; J: TRBJ2-5; V: TRBV10-3; size: .; length: 14; CDR3: CAISGGEGQETQYF; DNA: TGTGCCATCAGTGGGGGAGAGGGGCAAGAGACCCAGTACTTC
D: TRBD1; J: TRBJ1-6; V: TRBV28; size: few; length: 15; CDR3: CASSLLDRDNSPLHF; DNA: TGTGCCAGCAGCCTCTTGGACAGGGATAATTCACCCCTCCACTTT
D: .; J: TRBJ2-1; V: TRBV5-1; size: .; length: 11; CDR3: CASSVRNEQFF; DNA: TGCGCCAGCAGCGTACGGAATGAGCAGTTCTTC
D: .; J: TRBJ1-5; V: TRBV6-5; size: .; length: 14; CDR3: CATSTTWDNQPQHF; DNA: TGTGCCACCTCGACTACCTGGGACAATCAGCCCCAGCATTTT
D: .; J: TRBJ1-4; V: TRBV28; size: once; length: 15; CDR3: CASSSPTATNEKLFF; DNA: TGTGCCAGCAGTTCCCCGACAGCTACTAATGAAAAACTGTTTTTT
D: TRBD1; J: TRBJ2-5; V: TRBV30; size: .; length: 14; CDR3: CAWSLGQGRETQYF; DNA: TGTGCCTGGAGCTTGGGACAGGGTAGGGAGACCCAGTACTTC
D: .; J: TRBJ1-2; V: TRBV6-1; size: .; length: 15; CDR3: CASSEALAANYGYTF; DNA: TGTGCCAGCAGTGAAGCCCTGGCGGCTAACTATGGCTACACCTTC
D: TRBD1; J: TRBJ1-4; V: TRBV18; size: .; length: 13; CDR3: CASSRGQDEKLFF; DNA: TGTGCCAGCTCACGAGGACAGGATGAAAAACTGTTTTTT
D: TRBD1; J: TRBJ1-6; V: TRBV7-2; size: .; length: 16; CDR3: CASSLAQQGWNSPLHF; DNA: TGTGCCAGCAGCTTAGCGCAACAGGGGTGGAATTCACCCCTCCACTTT
D: .; J: TRBJ1-2; V: TRBV3-1/TRBV3-2; size: .; length: 12; CDR3: CASSQEYYGYTF; DNA: TGTGCCAGCAGCCAAGAATACTATGGCTACACCTTC
D: .; J: TRBJ1-5; V: TRBV24-1; size: .; length: 12; CDR3: CATSDPGQPQHF; DNA: TGTGCCACCAGTGATCCGGGTCAGCCCCAGCATTTT
D: .; J: TRBJ2-5; V: TRBV12-3/TRBV12-4; size: .; length: 13; CDR3: CASSRTVQETQYF; DNA: TGTGCCAGCAGTCGGACGGTCCAAGAGACCCAGTACTTC
D: .; J: TRBJ1-3; V: TRBV2; size: .; length: 14; CDR3: CASRPDGSGNTIYF; DNA: TGTGCCAGCAGACCGGACGGCTCTGGAAACACCATATATTTT
D: .; J: TRBJ2-1; V: TRBV19; size: .; length: 16; CDR3: CASSPGPREINNEQFF; DNA: TGTGCCAGTAGTCCCGGACCGAGGGAAATCAACAATGAGCAGTTCTTC
D: .; J: TRBJ2-7; V: TRBV30; size: .; length: 12; CDR3: CAWSSIPYEQYF; DNA: TGTGCCTGGAGTTCCATACCCTACGAGCAGTACTTC
D: .; J: TRBJ1-5; V: TRBV24-1; size: .; length: 13; CDR3: CATQGSGNQPQHF; DNA: TGTGCCACTCAAGGGTCTGGCAATCAGCCCCAGCATTTT
D: .; J: TRBJ2-7; V: TRBV6-5; size: .; length: 12; CDR3: CASSLGFGEQYF; DNA: TGTGCCAGCAGCCTGGGCTTTGGGGAGCAGTACTTC
D: .; J: TRBJ2-7; V: TRBV19; size: .; length: 14; CDR3: CASSSRVGSYEQYF; DNA: TGTGCCAGTAGTAGCAGGGTTGGGTCCTACGAGCAGTACTTC
D: .; J: TRBJ1-6; V: TRBV6-5; size: once; length: 14; CDR3: CASSSRDGDSPLHF; DNA: TGTGCCAGCAGCTCCCGGGACGGAGATTCACCCCTCCACTTT
D: TRBD1; J: TRBJ1-5; V: TRBV28; size: once; length: 19; CDR3: CASRLSPGQGMKSNQPQHF; DNA: TGTGCCAGCAGACTTTCGCCGGGACAGGGAATGAAAAGCAATCAGCCCCAGCATTTT
D: .; J: TRBJ1-5; V: TRBV10-3; size: .; length: 13; CDR3: CAIRGHPNQPQHF; DNA: TGTGCCATCCGGGGACATCCCAATCAGCCCCAGCATTTT
D: .; J: TRBJ2-3; V: TRBV27; size: .; length: 17; CDR3: CASSFRLGGTAGDTQYF; DNA: TGTGCCAGCAGTTTCCGATTGGGCGGGACCGCGGGAGATACGCAGTATTTT
D: .; J: TRBJ2-2; V: TRBV19; size: .; length: 13; CDR3: CASSIPEGGELFF; DNA: TGTGCCAGTAGTATACCGGAAGGCGGGGAGCTGTTTTTT
D: .; J: TRBJ2-7; V: TRBV10-3; size: .; length: 13; CDR3: CAIRGDGAYEQYF; DNA: TGTGCCATCAGAGGGGACGGAGCCTACGAGCAGTACTTC
D: TRBD2; J: TRBJ2-2; V: TRBV7-3; size: .; length: 16; CDR3: CASSQAGVANTGELFF; DNA: TGTGCCAGCAGCCAAGCGGGGGTCGCGAACACCGGGGAGCTGTTTTTT
D: .; J: TRBJ2-1; V: TRBV4-2; size: .; length: 14; CDR3: CASSLTSPQNEQFF; DNA: TGTGCCAGCAGCCTTACATCCCCGCAGAATGAGCAGTTCTTC
D: .; J: TRBJ1-2; V: TRBV3-1/TRBV3-2; size: .; length: 14; CDR3: CASSHTGSTHGYTF; DNA: TGTGCCAGCAGCCATACAGGGAGTACTCATGGCTACACCTTC
D: .; J: TRBJ1-5; V: TRBV3-1/TRBV3-2; size: many; length: 16; CDR3: CASSQDPPGSNQPQHF; DNA: TGTGCCAGCAGCCAAGATCCTCCGGGAAGCAATCAGCCCCAGCATTTT